One and the same sample provided the 32 T cell receptor beta chains below, sequenced in a study of blood T cells in healthy people across ages. Sample-barcoded 5' priming and a J-beta primer mix drove a second PCR of about 7 to 11 cycles. From the 5' RACE reads, TCRdb called clonotypes with MiXCR, one entry per CDR3 protein. The sample contains about 720,000 distinct CDR3 sequences, 22% of which appear only once. Specimen: blood. The receptors stem from a man between 65 and 85 years old in good health.

V is TRBV12-3 or TRBV12-4 and J is TRBJ1-1, with D possibly matching TRBD1 (5 bases). This CDR3 comprises 15 residues. The germline V and J ends were trimmed by 5 bases and 0 bases, with 13 bases remaining between them. CDR3 residues: CASSHRDGLNTEAFF. Written as DNA, the CDR3 is TGTGCCAGCAGTCATAGGGACGGATTGAACACTGAAGCTTTCTTT.

This clonotype turned up a few times. This may arise from a read error, as a much more abundant clone is one base away. V is TRBV4-1 and J is TRBJ1-4, with D hard to call. The CDR3 loop spans 16 amino acids. From germline, CDR1 is MGHRA and CDR2 YSYEKL. The CDR3 sequence is CASNQAHLGSNEKLFF. Here the CDR3 DNA reads TGCGCCAGCAACCAAGCCCACCTTGGGAGTAATGAAAAACTGTTTTTT.

This clonotype was recorded many times. The V and J genes are TRBV12-3 or TRBV12-4 and TRBJ2-7; a weak D match, TRBD1 (6 bases). There are 15 residues in the CDR3. The V end was cut by 3 bases, the J end by 1 base, with 13 bases between. The CDR3 loop is CASSFTGILSYEQYF. CDR3 sequence (DNA): TGTGCCAGCAGTTTTACAGGGATTTTGTCCTACGAGCAGTACTTC.

This clonotype was found once. The chain combines TRBV7-9 with TRBJ1-6, with TRBD1 as a possible D gene (5 bases). From germline, CDR1 is SEHNR and CDR2 FQNEAQ (reference sequence). The CDR3 is 16 amino acids. V was clipped by 5 bases and J by 4 bases, with 15 bases between them. Here the CDR3 reads CASSGYGGYYNSPLHF. The CDR3 nucleotides are TGTGCCAGCAGCGGATATGGGGGGTATTATAATTCACCCCTCCACTTT. The complete variable domain, with remaining parts taken from reference TRBV7-9 and TRBJ1-6, reads DTGVSQNPRHKITKRGQNVTFRCDPISEHNRLYWYRQTLGQGPEFLTYFQNEAQLEKSRLLSDRFSAERPKGSFSTLEIQRTEQGDSAMYLCASSGYGGYYNSPLHFGNGTRLTVT.

This clonotype showed up just a few times. The chain is built from TRBV24-1 and TRBJ1-3; maybe TRBD1 (5 bases). The CDR3 is 16 amino acids. Germline V lookup: CDR1 KGHDR, CDR2 SFDVKD. The V gene lost 4 bases and the J gene lost 0 bases, with 12 bases spanning the gap. CDR3: CATSDPQGDSGNTIYF. The CDR3 coding sequence is TGTGCCACCAGTGACCCCCAGGGAGACTCTGGAAACACCATATATTTT.

This clonotype occurred a few times. This chain uses TRBV5-1 with TRBJ2-7, with TRBD2 as a possible D gene (6 bases). Looked up from germline, CDR1 is SGHRS and CDR2 is YFSETQ. CDR3 length equals 17 residues. V was shortened by 0 bases and J by 2 bases, with 18 bases between the two germline ends. The CDR3 region has the DNA TGCGCCAGCAGCTTGGCCTTGGGGGAGGAACTCCCCTACGAGCAGTACTTC. This gives the protein CASSLALGEELPYEQYF.

The J gene is TRBJ2-1, the V gene TRBV12-3 or TRBV12-4, with 8 nucleotides matching TRBD2. CDR3 length: 13 amino acids. Losses at the gene ends were 2 bases for V and 9 bases for J; bases not matched to a gene: 3. Written as DNA, the CDR3 is TGTGCCAGCAGTTTAACGGGGGGGCTTGAGCAGTTCTTC. Protein sequence: CASSLTGGLEQFF.

The V and J genes are TRBV29-1 and TRBJ2-1; maybe TRBD1 (5 bases). V lost 5 bases and J 10 bases, leaving 12 bases between the germline ends. CDR1 and CDR2 (germline): SQVTM, ANQGSEA. This CDR3 contains 11 residues. The CDR3 nucleotides are TGCAGCGTTAGGTGGGGCCAGGAGCAGTTCTTC. It codes for CSVRWGQEQFF.

The count of this clonotype is one. The junction departs from germline at one end; a sequencing error may be responsible. V gene TRBV29-1 combines with J gene TRBJ2-7; 8 nucleotides agree with TRBD2. Per germline, CDR1 SQVTM and CDR2 ANQGSEA. This CDR3 region has 14 residues. CDR3 protein: CIVASNLASGEQYF. The CDR3, as DNA: TGCATCGTTGCTAGTAATTTGGCTAGCGGGGAGCAGTACTTC.

The V and J genes are TRBV5-1 and TRBJ2-4; D uncertain. The CDR3 extends over 15 amino acids. Trimming pared 8 bases from V and 2 bases from J, leaving 17 bases between. Germline V lookup: CDR1 SGHRS, CDR2 YFSETQ. The DNA for the CDR3 is TGCGCCAGAAACCAAGGATGGGGTTCCAAAAACATTCAGTACTTC. Amino acids: CARNQGWGSKNIQYF.

To note about this clonotype: An end of the junction differs from the germline gene, which may be a read error. The chain combines TRBV20-1 with TRBJ2-3; 7 bases fit TRBD2. The CDR3 extends over 15 amino acids. Germline-derived CDR1 and CDR2 are DFQATT and SNEGSKA (reference sequence). This CDR3 reads CSAYRAGSDTDAQYF. CDR3 bases: TGCAGTGCATATAGAGCGGGGTCTGACACAGATGCGCAGTATTTT.

The chain joins TRBV11-1 to TRBJ1-4; D possibly corresponds to TRBD1 (5 bases). CDR1 is SGHAT and CDR2 is FQDESV in the germline V gene (reference sequence). This CDR3 contains 15 residues. Trimming shortened V by 4 bases and J by 5 bases, and 14 bases separated the two germline ends. CDR3 in amino acids: CASSSYGTVNEKLFF. CDR3 coding DNA: TGTGCCAGCAGCTCGTACGGGACGGTAAATGAAAAACTGTTTTTT.

The sample holds a few counts of this clonotype. The J gene is TRBJ1-1, the V gene TRBV29-1, with unresolved D. Germline V lookup: CDR1 SQVTM, CDR2 ANQGSEA. The CDR3 totals 11 residues. V was clipped by 4 bases and J by 0 bases, with 3 bases between them. CDR3 region: CSVGLNTEAFF. CDR3 DNA: TGCAGCGTTGGACTGAACACTGAAGCTTTCTTT.

In its sample, this clonotype was seen a few times. This CDR3 reads CASLPGTVNTEAFF. The CDR3 DNA reads TGTGCCAGCCTTCCGGGGACGGTGAACACTGAAGCTTTCTTT. The rearrangement links TRBV28 to TRBJ1-1; a weak D match, TRBD1 (5 bases). The CDR3 length is 14 residues. Germline CDR1 is MDHEN and CDR2 is SYDVKM. Trimming stripped 8 bases from V and 0 bases from J, with 13 bases between.

This sequence joins TRBV6-5 and TRBJ1-2; D unresolved. Germline V gives CDR1 MNHEY, CDR2 SVGAGI. The CDR3 runs to 15 residues. Trimming cost V 2 bases and J 5 bases, with 15 bases left between them. This CDR3 is CASSYGMGNLYGYTF. The CDR3 DNA reads TGTGCCAGCAGTTACGGGATGGGAAACTTGTATGGCTACACCTTC.

The CDR3 loop reads CASSTLAGAGDTQYF. The CDR3, as DNA: TGTGCCAGCAGTACATTAGCGGGGGCGGGGGATACGCAGTATTTT. V gene TRBV12-3 or TRBV12-4 combines with J gene TRBJ2-3, with 9 bases matching TRBD2. CDR3 size: 15 residues. Trimming cost V 5 bases and J 6 bases; bases outside gene matches: 9.

In its sample, this clonotype was seen a few times. The CDR3 coding sequence is TGCAGTGCTAGCCTGGACACTCTTCAGTACTTC. This codes for CSASLDTLQYF. The chain links TRBV20-1 to TRBJ2-4; D possibly corresponds to TRBD1 (5 bases). V was trimmed by 3 bases and J by 11 bases, leaving 11 bases between them. The CDR3 sequence is 11 residues long. Germline V lookup: CDR1 DFQATT, CDR2 SNEGSKA (reference sequence).

This clonotype was detected only a few times. The chain uses TRBV29-1 and TRBJ1-1; the D is unclear. The CDR3 totals 13 residues. Germline lookup yields CDR1 SQVTM and CDR2 ANQGSEA. With 0 bases removed from V and 3 bases from J, the gap between germline ends came to 8 bases. The chain's CDR3 is CSVEETAHTEAFF. The CDR3, as DNA: TGCAGCGTTGAAGAAACGGCCCACACTGAAGCTTTCTTT.

This clonotype was seen a handful of times. This chain joins TRBV30 and TRBJ2-3; a weak D match, TRBD2 (6 bases). Germline V gene sequence: CDR1 GTSNPN, CDR2 SVGIG (reference sequence). V lost 1 base and J lost 7, with 12 bases in between. CDR3 length equals 13 residues. This CDR3 reads CAWSGGERHTQYF. For the CDR3, the DNA is TGTGCCTGGAGTGGGGGGGAGAGGCATACGCAGTATTTT.

This clonotype was counted only a few times. The rearrangement links TRBV14 to TRBJ2-1, with D unclear. The germline CDR1 and CDR2 sequences are SGHDN and FVKESK. The CDR3 is 15 residues long. The V gene lost 1 base and the J gene lost 0 bases, with 7 bases spanning the gap. The DNA for the CDR3 is TGTGCCAGCAGCCAAGTACCAGGCTCCTACAATGAGCAGTTCTTC. As protein: CASSQVPGSYNEQFF.

The sample holds a few counts of this clonotype. J is TRBJ1-1 and V is TRBV6-5; tentatively, D is TRBD1 (5 bases). The V gene's germline CDR1 is MNHEY and CDR2 SVGAGI. V was cut by 0 bases and J by 4 bases, with 9 bases left in between. This CDR3 has 14 amino acids. Written as DNA, the CDR3 is TGTGCCAGCAGTTACTCAGCAGGGCCCACTGAAGCTTTCTTT. It is translated as CASSYSAGPTEAFF.

This clonotype has only one observation. The chain employs TRBV11-2 and TRBJ2-5, with D possibly TRBD1 on 6 matching bases. Germline V gene lookup returns CDR1 SGHAT and CDR2 FQNNGV. This CDR3 has 16 residues. V shed 3 bases and J shed 0 bases, with 14 bases lying between them. CDR3 sequence reads: CASSFLSRGYQETQYF. The CDR3 coding sequence is TGTGCCAGCAGCTTCCTTAGCAGGGGCTACCAAGAGACCCAGTACTTC.

This clonotype occurred a few times. V gene TRBV20-1 combines with J gene TRBJ2-5, with a tentative D call TRBD2 (5 bases). V lost 4 bases and J 0 bases, leaving 18 bases between the germline ends. The CDR3 has 16 amino acids. Germline values: CDR1 DFQATT, CDR2 SNEGSKA (reference sequence). The CDR3 DNA sequence: TGCAGTGCTACAACGGGATCCCTAAGATACCAAGAGACCCAGTACTTC. Translating gives CSATTGSLRYQETQYF.

This clonotype occurred many times. The chain recombines TRBV27 with TRBJ1-2; 7 bases map to TRBD1. The germline V gene has CDR1 MNHEY and CDR2 SMNVEV (reference sequence). Trimming took 6 bases from V and 3 from J; bases not matched to a gene: 4. This CDR3 has 13 amino acids. The CDR3: CASSPQGHYGYTF. DNA for the CDR3: TGTGCCAGCAGCCCACAGGGGCACTATGGCTACACCTTC.

This clonotype appeared many times. The chain is built from TRBV6-5 and TRBJ1-1; D uncertain. The V gene's germline CDR1 is MNHEY and CDR2 SVGAGI. Trimming shortened V by 0 bases and J by 2 bases, and 7 bases separated the two germline ends. This CDR3 has 14 residues. The CDR3 DNA reads as TGTGCCAGCAGTTACTCCGGAGGTAACACTGAAGCTTTCTTT. Its translation: CASSYSGGNTEAFF.

The genes are TRBV18 and TRBJ1-1; 8 nucleotides align to TRBD1. V dropped 3 bases and J dropped 2; count of bases not matched to a gene: 5. The CDR3 sequence is 15 residues long. Germline V CDR1 and CDR2: KGHSH, LQKENI. The CDR3 DNA is TGTGCCAGCTCACCCCAGGGGGCTGGAAACACTGAAGCTTTCTTT. Its protein product is CASSPQGAGNTEAFF.

V gene TRBV20-1 combines with J gene TRBJ1-5, with a weak D call TRBD1 (6 bases). The CDR3 consists of 15 residues. Germline CDR1 and CDR2: DFQATT and SNEGSKA (reference sequence). V was pared by 3 bases and J by 0 bases, with 12 bases between. The CDR3 loop reads CSARDSFYSNQPQHF. CDR3 nucleotides: TGCAGTGCTAGGGACAGCTTTTATAGCAATCAGCCCCAGCATTTT.

The V gene is TRBV24-1, the J gene TRBJ2-7; D is possibly TRBD1 or TRBD2 (5 bases each). CDR1 and CDR2 from the germline V gene are KGHDR and SFDVKD. The CDR3 sequence is 15 residues long. V gave up 0 bases and J gave up 2 bases, with 10 bases separating them. CDR3: CATSDLLMGPYEQYF. CDR3 DNA sequence: TGTGCCACCAGTGATTTGCTGATGGGACCCTACGAGCAGTACTTC.

This clonotype was counted between two and nine times. The rearrangement links TRBV6-6 to TRBJ2-3; possible D gene TRBD2, 6 bases. CDR1 MNHNY and CDR2 SVGAGI come from the germline V gene (reference sequence). CDR3 size: 14 residues. Trimming removed 8 bases at V and 5 bases at J, with 17 bases between. The CDR3 nucleotides are TGTGCCAGCCACCTAGACGGGGGTCGAGATACGCAGTATTTT. Its translation is CASHLDGGRDTQYF.

The table lists this clonotype with a few counts. V is TRBV7-2 and J is TRBJ1-4; weak D call: TRBD1 (5 bases). Germline CDR1 is SGHTA and CDR2 is FQGNSA. This CDR3 spans 15 amino acids. V lost 5 bases, J lost 0 bases, and 10 bases lay in between. The CDR3 region is CASSLQTATNEKLFF. The CDR3 nucleotides read TGTGCCAGCAGCCTCCAGACAGCAACTAATGAAAAACTGTTTTTT.

This clonotype came up many times. This sequence joins TRBV13 and TRBJ2-5; D not resolved. CDR1 PRHDT and CDR2 FYEKMQ come from the germline V gene (reference sequence). Trimming removed 5 bases from V and 5 bases from J, with 9 bases in between. There are 12 residues in the CDR3. Here the CDR3 DNA reads TGTGCCAGCAGCCCGTATGAGGAGACCCAGTACTTC. Translating gives CASSPYEETQYF.

J is TRBJ2-7 and V is TRBV20-1; perhaps TRBD2 as D (5 bases). V was clipped by 0 bases and J by 0 bases, with 9 bases between them. Germline-derived CDR1 and CDR2 are DFQATT and SNEGSKA (reference sequence). The CDR3 has 14 amino acids. CDR3 protein: CSARDLGSSYEQYF. For the CDR3, the DNA is TGCAGTGCTAGAGATTTAGGGAGCTCCTACGAGCAGTACTTC.